The clone carrying this T cell receptor beta chain was observed a few times. The CDR3 loop spans 14 amino acids. The germline V gene encodes CDR1 LNHDA and CDR2 SQIVND (reference sequence). V lost 6 bases, J lost 6 bases, and 17 bases lay in between. This specimen comes from a study of blood T cell repertoires in COVID-19. Study-wide context: Both acute and convalescent COVID-19 samples were obtained from the United States, Italy and Spain. Sample material is recorded as cDNA or gDNA derived from T cells, B-cell-depleted T cells, or PBMCs.

The protocol was immunoSEQ multiplex PCR, while the TCRdb copy is restricted to in-frame clones and leaves out a portion. This table has roughly 66,000 clones, around 81% appearing once. The source is a woman aged 55-75 years with acute or convalescent COVID-19. The chain recombines TRBV19 with TRBJ1-1; D is uncertain. Sequencing used peripheral blood. CDR3 sequence (DNA): TGTGCCAGTAGGGCCCCCCCGGGGTTCCCTGAAGCTTTCTTT. This codes for CASRAPPGFPEAFF.